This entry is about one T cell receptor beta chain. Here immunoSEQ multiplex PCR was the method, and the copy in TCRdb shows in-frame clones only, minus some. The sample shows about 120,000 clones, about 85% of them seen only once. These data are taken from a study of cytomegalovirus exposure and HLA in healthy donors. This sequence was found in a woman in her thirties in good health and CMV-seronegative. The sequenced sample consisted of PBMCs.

The DNA for the CDR3 is TGTGCCAGCACGTTAGGGGCGGGCACAGATACGCAGTATTTT. Its protein is CASTLGAGTDTQYF. The chain uses TRBV27 and TRBJ2-3; D might be TRBD1 (5 bases). With 7 bases removed from V and 1 base from J, the gap between germline ends came to 12 bases. This CDR3 region has 14 residues. CDR1 is MNHEY and CDR2 is SMNVEV in the germline V gene (reference sequence).